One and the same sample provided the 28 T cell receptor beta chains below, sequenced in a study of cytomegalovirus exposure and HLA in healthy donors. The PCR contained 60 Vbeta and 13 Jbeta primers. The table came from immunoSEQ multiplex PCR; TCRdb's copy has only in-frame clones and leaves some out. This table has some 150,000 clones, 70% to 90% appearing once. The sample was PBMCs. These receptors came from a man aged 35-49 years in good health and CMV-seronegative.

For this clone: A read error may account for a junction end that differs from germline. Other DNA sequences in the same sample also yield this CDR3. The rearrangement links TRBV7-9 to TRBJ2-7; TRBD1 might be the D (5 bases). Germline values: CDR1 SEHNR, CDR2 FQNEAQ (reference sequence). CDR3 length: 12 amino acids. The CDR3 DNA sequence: TGTTCCAGCAGCATCCAGGGCTACGAGCAGTACTTC. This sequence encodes CSSSIQGYEQYF.

The CDR3 region has the DNA TGTGCCAGCAGCGGTTACGAGCAGTACTTC. This gives the protein CASSGYEQYF. The chain joins TRBV28 to TRBJ2-7; no definite D call. V lost 6 bases to trimming and J lost 4 bases, with 4 bases between them. CDR3 length: 10 residues. The germline CDR1 and CDR2 sequences are MDHEN and SYDVKM.

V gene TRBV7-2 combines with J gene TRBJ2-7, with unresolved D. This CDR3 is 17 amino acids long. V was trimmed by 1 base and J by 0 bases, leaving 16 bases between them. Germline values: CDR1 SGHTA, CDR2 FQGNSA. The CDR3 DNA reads TGTGCCAGCAGCTTAGAACCCCCCAACGGTTACTCCTACGAGCAGTACTTC. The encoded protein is CASSLEPPNGYSYEQYF.

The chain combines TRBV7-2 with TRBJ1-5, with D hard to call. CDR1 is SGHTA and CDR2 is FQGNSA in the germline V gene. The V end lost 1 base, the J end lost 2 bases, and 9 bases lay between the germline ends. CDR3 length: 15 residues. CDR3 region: CASSLEPRGNQPQHF. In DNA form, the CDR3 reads TGTGCCAGCAGCTTAGAGCCCCGGGGCAATCAGCCCCAGCATTTT.

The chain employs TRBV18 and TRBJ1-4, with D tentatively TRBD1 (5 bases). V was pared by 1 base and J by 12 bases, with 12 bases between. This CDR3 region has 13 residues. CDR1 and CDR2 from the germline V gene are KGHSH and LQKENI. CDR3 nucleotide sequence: TGTGCCAGCTCACCACGGAGGGGAGGAGAACTGTTTTTT. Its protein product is CASSPRRGGELFF.

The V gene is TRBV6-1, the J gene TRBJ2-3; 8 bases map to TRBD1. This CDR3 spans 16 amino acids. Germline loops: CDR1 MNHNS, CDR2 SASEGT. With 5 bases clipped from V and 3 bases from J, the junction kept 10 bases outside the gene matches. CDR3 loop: CASSKGGTGWTDTQYF. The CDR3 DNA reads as TGTGCCAGCAGTAAAGGGGGGACAGGTTGGACAGATACGCAGTATTTT.

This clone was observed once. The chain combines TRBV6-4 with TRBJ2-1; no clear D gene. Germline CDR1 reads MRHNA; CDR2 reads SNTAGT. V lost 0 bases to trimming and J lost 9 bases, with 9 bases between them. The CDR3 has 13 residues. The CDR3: CASSDSVVGEQFF. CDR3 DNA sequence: TGTGCCAGCAGTGACTCAGTAGTCGGTGAGCAGTTCTTC.

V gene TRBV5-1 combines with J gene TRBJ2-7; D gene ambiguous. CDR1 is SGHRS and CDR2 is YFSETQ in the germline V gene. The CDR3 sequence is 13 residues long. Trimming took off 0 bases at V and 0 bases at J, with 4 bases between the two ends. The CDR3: CASSLDTSYEQYF. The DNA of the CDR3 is TGCGCCAGCAGCTTGGACACCTCCTACGAGCAGTACTTC. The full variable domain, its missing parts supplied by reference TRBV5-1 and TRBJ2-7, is KAGVTQTPRYLIKTRGQQVTLSCSPISGHRSVSWYQQTPGQGLQFLFEYFSETQRNKGNFPGRFSGRQFSNSRSEMNVSTLELGDSALYLCASSLDTSYEQYFGPGTRLTVT.

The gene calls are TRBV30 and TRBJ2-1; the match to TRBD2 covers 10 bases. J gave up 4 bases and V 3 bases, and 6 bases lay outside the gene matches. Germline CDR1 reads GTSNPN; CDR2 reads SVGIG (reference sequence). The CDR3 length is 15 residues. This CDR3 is CAWSHTSGDYNEQFF. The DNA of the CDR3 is TGTGCCTGGAGCCATACTAGCGGGGATTACAATGAGCAGTTCTTC.

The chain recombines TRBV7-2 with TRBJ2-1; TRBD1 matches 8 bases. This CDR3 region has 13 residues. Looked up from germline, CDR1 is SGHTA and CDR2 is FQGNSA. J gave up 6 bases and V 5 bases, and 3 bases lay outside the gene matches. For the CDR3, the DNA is TGTGCCAGCAGCCCAGACAGGGGCAATGAGCAGTTCTTC. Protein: CASSPDRGNEQFF.

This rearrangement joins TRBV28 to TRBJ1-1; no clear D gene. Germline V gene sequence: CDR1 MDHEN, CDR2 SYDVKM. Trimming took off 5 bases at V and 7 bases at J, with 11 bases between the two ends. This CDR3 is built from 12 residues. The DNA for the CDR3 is TGTGCCAGCAGTCGATTTACAAGTGAAGCTTTCTTT. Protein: CASSRFTSEAFF.

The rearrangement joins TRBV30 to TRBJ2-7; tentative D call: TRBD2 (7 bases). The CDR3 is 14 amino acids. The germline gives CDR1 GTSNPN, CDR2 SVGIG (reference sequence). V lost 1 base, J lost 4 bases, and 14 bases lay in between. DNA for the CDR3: TGTGCCTGGAGTGCACTAGGGGGGGGGTACGAGCAGTACTTC. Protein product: CAWSALGGGYEQYF.

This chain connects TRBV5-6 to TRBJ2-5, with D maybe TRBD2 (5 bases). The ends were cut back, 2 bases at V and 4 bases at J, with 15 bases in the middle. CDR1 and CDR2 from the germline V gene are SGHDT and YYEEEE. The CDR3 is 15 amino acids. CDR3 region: CASSLVELGGETQYF. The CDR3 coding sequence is TGTGCCAGCAGCTTAGTGGAGCTAGGAGGAGAGACCCAGTACTTC.

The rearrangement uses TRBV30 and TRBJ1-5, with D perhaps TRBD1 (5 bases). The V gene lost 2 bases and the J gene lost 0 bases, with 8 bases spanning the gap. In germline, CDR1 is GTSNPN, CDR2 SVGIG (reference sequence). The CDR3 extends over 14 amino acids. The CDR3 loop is CAWSPGHSNQPQHF. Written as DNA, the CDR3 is TGTGCCTGGAGTCCAGGGCATAGCAATCAGCCCCAGCATTTT.

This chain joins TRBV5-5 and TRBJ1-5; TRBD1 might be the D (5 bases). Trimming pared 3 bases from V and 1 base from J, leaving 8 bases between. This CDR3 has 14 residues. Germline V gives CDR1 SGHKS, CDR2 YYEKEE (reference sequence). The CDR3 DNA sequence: TGTGCCAGCAGCTCTGGACAAAGCAATCAGCCCCAGCATTTT. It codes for CASSSGQSNQPQHF.

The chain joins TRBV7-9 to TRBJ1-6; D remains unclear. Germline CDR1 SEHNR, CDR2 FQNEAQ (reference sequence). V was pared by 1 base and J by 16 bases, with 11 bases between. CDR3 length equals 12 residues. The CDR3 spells CASSLGGGELHF. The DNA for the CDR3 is TGTGCCAGCAGCTTAGGGGGTGGGGAGCTCCACTTT.

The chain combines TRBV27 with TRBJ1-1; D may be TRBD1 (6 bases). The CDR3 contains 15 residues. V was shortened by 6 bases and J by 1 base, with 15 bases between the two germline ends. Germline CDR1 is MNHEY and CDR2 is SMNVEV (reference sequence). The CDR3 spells CASRDTGLANTEAFF. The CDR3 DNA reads TGTGCCAGCAGAGATACAGGGTTGGCGAACACTGAAGCTTTCTTT.

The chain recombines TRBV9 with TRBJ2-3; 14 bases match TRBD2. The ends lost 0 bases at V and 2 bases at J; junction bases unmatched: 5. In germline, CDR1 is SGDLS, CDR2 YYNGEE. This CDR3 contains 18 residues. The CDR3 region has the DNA TGTGCCAGCAGCGTAGGACTAGCGGGGGGGCCCCACACAGATACGCAGTATTTT. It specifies CASSVGLAGGPHTDTQYF.

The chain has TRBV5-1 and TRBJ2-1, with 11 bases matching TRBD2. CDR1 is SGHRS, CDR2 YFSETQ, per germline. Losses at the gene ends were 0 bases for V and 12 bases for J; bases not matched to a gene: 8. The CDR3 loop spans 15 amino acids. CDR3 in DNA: TGCGCCAGCAGCTTGGTGGCTAGCGGGGGGTCCGGGCAGTTCTTC. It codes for CASSLVASGGSGQFF.

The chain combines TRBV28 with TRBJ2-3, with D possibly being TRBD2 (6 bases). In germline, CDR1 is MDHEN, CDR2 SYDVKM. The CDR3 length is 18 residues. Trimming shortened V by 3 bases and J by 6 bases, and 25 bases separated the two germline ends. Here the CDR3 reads CASSLVKWAGRPGDTQYF. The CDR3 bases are TGTGCCAGCAGTTTGGTAAAGTGGGCAGGGAGGCCCGGGGATACGCAGTATTTT.

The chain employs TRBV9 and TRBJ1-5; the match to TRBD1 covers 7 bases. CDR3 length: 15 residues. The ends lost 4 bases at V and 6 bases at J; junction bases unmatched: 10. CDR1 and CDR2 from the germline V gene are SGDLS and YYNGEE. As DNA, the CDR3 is TGTGCCAGCAGCACCCGGGACAGTAAGAGTCAGCCCCAGCATTTT. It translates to CASSTRDSKSQPQHF.

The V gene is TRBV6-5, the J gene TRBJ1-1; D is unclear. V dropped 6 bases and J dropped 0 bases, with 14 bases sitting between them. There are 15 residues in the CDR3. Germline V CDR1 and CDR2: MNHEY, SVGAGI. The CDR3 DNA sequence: TGTGCCAGCAGCCCGTGGCCATCCATGAACACTGAAGCTTTCTTT. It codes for CASSPWPSMNTEAFF.

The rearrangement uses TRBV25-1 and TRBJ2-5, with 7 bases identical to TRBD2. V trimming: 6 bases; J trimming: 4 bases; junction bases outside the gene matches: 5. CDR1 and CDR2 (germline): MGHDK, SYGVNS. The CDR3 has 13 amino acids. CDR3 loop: CASRLTGGETQYF. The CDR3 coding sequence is TGTGCCAGCAGGTTAACGGGAGGAGAGACCCAGTACTTC.

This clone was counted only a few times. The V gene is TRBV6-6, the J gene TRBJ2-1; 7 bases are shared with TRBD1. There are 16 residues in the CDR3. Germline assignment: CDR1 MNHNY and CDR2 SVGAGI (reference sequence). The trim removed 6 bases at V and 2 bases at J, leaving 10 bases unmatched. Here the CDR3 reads CASSPGQAEAYNEQFF. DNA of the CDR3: TGTGCCAGCAGCCCCGGACAGGCCGAAGCCTACAATGAGCAGTTCTTC.

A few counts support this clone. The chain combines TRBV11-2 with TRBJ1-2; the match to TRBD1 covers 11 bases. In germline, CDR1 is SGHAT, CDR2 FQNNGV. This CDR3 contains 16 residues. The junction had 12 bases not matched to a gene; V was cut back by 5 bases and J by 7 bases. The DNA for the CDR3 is TGTGCCAGCAGCCCAACCGGGACAGGGGGTTCGCGTGGCTACACCTTC. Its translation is CASSPTGTGGSRGYTF.

This CDR3 is CASSQEGGLGVYSYEQFF. Written as DNA, the CDR3 is TGCGCCAGCAGCCAAGAGGGCGGACTAGGAGTATATTCATATGAGCAGTTCTTC. The chain couples TRBV4-1 to TRBJ2-1; 7 bases map to TRBD2. The CDR3 totals 18 residues. Trimming took 0 bases from V and 8 from J; bases not matched to a gene: 16. Germline lookup yields CDR1 MGHRA and CDR2 YSYEKL.

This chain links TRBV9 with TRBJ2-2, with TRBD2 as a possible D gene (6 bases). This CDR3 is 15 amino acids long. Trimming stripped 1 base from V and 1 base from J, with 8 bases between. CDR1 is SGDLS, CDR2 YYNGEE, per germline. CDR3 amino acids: CASSVQGLNTGELFF. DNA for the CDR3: TGTGCCAGCAGCGTACAGGGACTGAACACCGGGGAGCTGTTTTTT. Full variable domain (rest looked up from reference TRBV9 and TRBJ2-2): DSGVTQTPKHLITATGQRVTLRCSPRSGDLSVYWYQQSLDQGLQFLIQYYNGEERAKGNILERFSAQQFPDLHSELNLSSLELGDSALYFCASSVQGLNTGELFFGEGSRLTVL.

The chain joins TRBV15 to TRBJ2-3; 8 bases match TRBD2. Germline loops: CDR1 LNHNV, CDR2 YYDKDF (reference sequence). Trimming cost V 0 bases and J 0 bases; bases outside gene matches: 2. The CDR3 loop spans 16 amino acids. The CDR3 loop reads CATSRELAESTDTQYF. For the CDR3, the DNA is TGTGCCACCAGCAGAGAACTAGCGGAAAGCACAGATACGCAGTATTTT.